This is a list of T cell receptor beta chains from one sample in a study of cytotoxic CD8 clonotypes in ibrutinib-treated CLL. Here immunoSEQ multiplex PCR was the method, and the copy in TCRdb shows in-frame clones only, minus some. Counted here are more than 200,000 clones, about three quarters occurring once; the ten biggest clones make up approximately 15%. The sample consisted of PBMCs, taken after 24 months of ibrutinib treatment. These TCRs come from a human donor with chronic lymphocytic leukemia. Each CDR3 is given with its conserved first and last residue. Each record gives: D gene, V gene, J gene, clone size, CDR3 DNA, CDR3 protein. A D gene is named only where the DNA matches it firmly. Clone sizes are given selectively: once, few, many, or a class where the clone is expanded.

>-|TRBV29-1|TRBJ2-3|-
TGCAGCGTTGAAGAGGGCGCCACAGATACGCAGTATTTT
CSVEEGATDTQYF
>TRBD2|TRBV7-9|TRBJ2-1|-
TGTGCCAGCAGCCAAAGCGGGAGTTGGAATGAGCAGTTCTTC
CASSQSGSWNEQFF
>TRBD2|TRBV18|TRBJ2-3|few
TGTGCCAGCTCACCACCGGGACTAGCGGGAGAGGAGTATTTT
CASSPPGLAGEEYF
>-|TRBV27|TRBJ2-7|few
TGTGCCAGCAGTTCCTCATACGAGCAGTACTTC
CASSSSYEQYF
>-|TRBV29-1|TRBJ1-1|once
TGCAGCGTTGCAAGGGTTTTAGACGTGGACACTGAAGCTTTCTTT
CSVARVLDVDTEAFF
>-|TRBV10-3|TRBJ2-4|few
TGTGCCATCAGTGAGCTCAGGGACGAAAACATTCAGTACTTC
CAISELRDENIQYF
>TRBD2|TRBV28|TRBJ2-1|-
TGTGCCAGCAGTTTACTAGCGGGGGACAATGAGCAGTTCTTC
CASSLLAGDNEQFF
>-|TRBV5-6|TRBJ1-5|few
TGTGCCAGCAGCTTGAGCGCTTACCATCAGCCCCAGCATTTT
CASSLSAYHQPQHF
>TRBD2|TRBV9|TRBJ2-5|-
TGTGCCAGCAGCGTAGCCGGGACTAGCGGGGAGACCCAGTACTTC
CASSVAGTSGETQYF
>TRBD1|TRBV28|TRBJ1-5|-
TGTGCCAGCAGTTTCCCGACAGGGTTCAATCAGCCCCAGCATTTT
CASSFPTGFNQPQHF
>-|TRBV7-9|TRBJ2-5|-
TGTGCCAGCAGCTTGGAGACCCAGTACTTC
CASSLETQYF
>-|TRBV28|TRBJ1-2|-
TGTGCCAGCAGTTTACAACAGGGAAATTTGCGCACCTTC
CASSLQQGNLRTF
>-|TRBV6-5|TRBJ2-2|-
TGTGCCAGCAGTACCAACAGGCCCACCGGGGAGCTGTTTTTT
CASSTNRPTGELFF
>-|TRBV7-2|TRBJ1-5|-
TGTGCCAGCAGCTTATCGGGCAATCAGCCCCAGCATTTT
CASSLSGNQPQHF
>TRBD2|TRBV5-6|TRBJ2-7|-
TGTGCCAGCAGCGTGACTAGCGGGAGGGTAGGCGAGCAGTACTTC
CASSVTSGRVGEQYF
>-|TRBV12-5|TRBJ2-7|-
TGTGCTAGTGGTTTGGACTCAGACTACGAGCAGTACTTC
CASGLDSDYEQYF
>-|TRBV2|TRBJ2-5|few
TGTGCCAGCAGCGTCGGACAGACCGACCAAGAGACCCAGTACTTC
CASSVGQTDQETQYF
>-|TRBV27|TRBJ2-3|-
TGTGCCAGCAGTTTACCGGGGGACACAGATACGCAGTATTTT
CASSLPGDTDTQYF
>-|TRBV6-5|TRBJ2-1|few
TGTGCCAGCCGAGGGACTGGGAATGAGCAGTTCTTC
CASRGTGNEQFF
>-|TRBV6-5|TRBJ2-7|-
TGTGCCAGCAGTTACTCGTGGGGGGCGGAAGAGCAGTACTTC
CASSYSWGAEEQYF
>-|TRBV20-1|TRBJ2-4|-
TGCAGTGCGGGGAAAGCAAACATTCAGTACTTC
CSAGKANIQYF
>-|TRBV4-2|TRBJ2-2|-
TGTGCCAGCAGCCAAGAGGGGGCGGACACCGGGGAGCTGTTTTTT
CASSQEGADTGELFF
>-|TRBV28|TRBJ2-7|-
TGTGCCAGCAGTTCACCCTACGAGCAGTACTTC
CASSSPYEQYF
>TRBD1|TRBV25-1|TRBJ1-2|-
TGTGCCAGCAGCACGGGACAGGATGGCTACACCTTC
CASSTGQDGYTF
>-|TRBV6-1|TRBJ2-7|few
TGTGCCAGCAGGGACAATTTGGGCTACGAGCAGTACTTC
CASRDNLGYEQYF
>TRBD1|TRBV5-6|TRBJ2-5|-
TGTGCCAGCAGCGGCAGGGGGCTAGGTGCGGAGACCCAGTACTTC
CASSGRGLGAETQYF
>-|TRBV28|TRBJ1-1|few
TGTGCCAGCAGACCGGAGATACAGGGATATAAGGAGACTGAAGCTTTCTTT
CASRPEIQGYKETEAFF
>TRBD1|TRBV7-2|TRBJ1-2|-
TGTGCCAGCAGCTTAGGTTACAGGGGCGGCTATGGCTACACCTTC
CASSLGYRGGYGYTF
>-|TRBV27|TRBJ2-7|-
TGTGCCAGCAGTTTCTCCGGGACTCTCAAGAACGAGCAGTACTTC
CASSFSGTLKNEQYF
>-|TRBV7-2|TRBJ2-2|-
TGTGCCAGCAGCTTAGAATCCGTAGGATTCACCGGGGAGCTGTTTTTT
CASSLESVGFTGELFF
>TRBD2|TRBV5-1|TRBJ2-1|-
TGCGCCAGCAGACTAGCGGGAGGGCCGATGAATGAGCAGTTCTTC
CASRLAGGPMNEQFF
>-|TRBV30|TRBJ2-1|-
TGTGCCTGGAGTCCGGGGAAGGGCAATGAGCAGTTCTTC
CAWSPGKGNEQFF
>-|TRBV11-2|TRBJ2-2|-
TGTGCCAGCAGGCCCGGGACTGATGGGGCCGGGGAGCTGTTTTTT
CASRPGTDGAGELFF
>TRBD1|TRBV5-4|TRBJ2-7|-
TGTGCCAGCAGCGAGGACAGGGTAACCGAGCAGTACTTC
CASSEDRVTEQYF
>TRBD2|TRBV10-3|TRBJ2-1|-
TGTGCCATCAGTGATACTGCGGGAGGGCTGAATGAGCAGTTCTTC
CAISDTAGGLNEQFF
>TRBD2|TRBV7-8|TRBJ2-7|-
TGTGCCAGCAGCGAGGGACTAGTAAGAGGCGAGCAGTACTTC
CASSEGLVRGEQYF
>TRBD2|TRBV7-2|TRBJ2-7|-
TGTGCCAGCAGCTTAAGAGGCGGGAGCTCCTACGAGCAGTACTTC
CASSLRGGSSYEQYF
>TRBD2|TRBV4-1|TRBJ2-7|-
TGCGCCAGCAGCCAAGGAGGACTAGCGGGATTCGAGCAGTACTTC
CASSQGGLAGFEQYF